Each of the 21 T cell receptor beta chains below was sequenced from the same sample in a study of blood T cell repertoires in COVID-19. Repertoires were generated with immunoSEQ multiplex PCR, while TCRdb's copy carries only in-frame clones and drops some. The data hold about 80,000 clones, with 70% to 90% observed a single time. Sequencing used peripheral blood. The receptors were gathered from a woman over 75 with acute or convalescent COVID-19.

The V and J genes are TRBV13 and TRBJ2-3; weak D call: TRBD2 (5 bases). The V end was cut by 2 bases, the J end by 3 bases, with 15 bases between. The CDR3 sequence is 16 residues long. The V gene's germline CDR1 is PRHDT and CDR2 FYEKMQ (reference sequence). CDR3 protein: CASSLRGTKQTDTQYF. In nucleotides, the CDR3 is TGTGCCAGCAGCTTACGGGGTACCAAGCAGACAGATACGCAGTATTTT.

This rearrangement joins TRBV30 to TRBJ1-4; 7 bases are a match to TRBD1. V lost 7 bases, J lost 3 bases, and 5 bases stayed unmatched. The germline gives CDR1 GTSNPN, CDR2 SVGIG (reference sequence). The CDR3 runs 13 residues. CDR3 bases: TGTGCCTTTTCCGGGACAGCTAATGAAAAACTGTTTTTT. This translates into CAFSGTANEKLFF. The full variable domain, rest sourced from reference TRBV30 and TRBJ1-4, is SQTIHQWPATLVQPVGSPLSLECTVEGTSNPNLYWYRQAAGRGLQLLFYSVGIGQISSEVPQNLSASRPQDRQFILSSKKLLLSDSGFYLCAFSGTANEKLFFGSGTQLSVL.

The genes are TRBV3-1 (or the pseudogene TRBV3-2) and TRBJ1-1; TRBD1 is a possible D gene (5 bases). This CDR3 has 17 residues. Germline values: CDR1 LGHDT, CDR2 YNNKEL (reference sequence). V was cut by 1 base and J by 1 base, with 16 bases left in between. The CDR3 is CASSQVAGVLSNTEAFF. The CDR3, as DNA: TGTGCCAGCAGCCAAGTTGCGGGGGTACTTTCGAACACTGAAGCTTTCTTT.

The J gene is TRBJ2-7, the V gene TRBV19, with a weak D call TRBD1 (6 bases). V dropped 5 bases and J dropped 0 bases, with 17 bases sitting between them. The CDR3 has 16 residues. In germline, CDR1 is LNHDA, CDR2 SQIVND (reference sequence). Written as DNA, the CDR3 is TGTGCCAGTAGTGCGACCGGGACATCTCCCTCCTACGAGCAGTACTTC. This encodes CASSATGTSPSYEQYF.

The V and J genes are TRBV7-2 and TRBJ2-2, with TRBD2 matching over 10 bases. This CDR3 region has 17 residues. Germline V gives CDR1 SGHTA, CDR2 FQGNSA. With 5 bases clipped from V and 1 base from J, the junction kept 7 bases outside the gene matches. The CDR3 sequence: CASSPAASGGNTGELFF. CDR3 DNA: TGTGCCAGCAGCCCAGCCGCTAGCGGGGGGAACACCGGGGAGCTGTTTTTT.

The rearrangement links TRBV5-1 to TRBJ2-7, with D possibly TRBD2 on 7 matching bases. Per the germline V gene, CDR1 is SGHRS and CDR2 is YFSETQ. This CDR3 contains 14 residues. V lost 4 bases and J 3 bases, leaving 14 bases between the germline ends. The CDR3 region has the DNA TGCGCCAGCAGCCCCGTCGGGGGGCACTACGAGCAGTACTTC. Amino acids: CASSPVGGHYEQYF.

The chain uses TRBV7-2 and TRBJ2-4; TRBD2 aligns across 7 bases. With V trimmed by 3 bases and J by 10 bases, 6 bases remained unmatched. This CDR3 comprises 13 residues. The germline CDR1 and CDR2 sequences are SGHTA and FQGNSA. In DNA, the CDR3 is TGTGCCAGCAGCTTTGGGAGCGGGGAAATTCAGTACTTC. Protein sequence: CASSFGSGEIQYF. Full variable domain (missing parts from reference TRBV7-2 and TRBJ2-4): GAGVSQSPSNKVTEKGKDVELRCDPISGHTALYWYRQSLGQGLEFLIYFQGNSAPDKSGLPSDRFSAERTGGSVSTLTIQRTQQEDSAVYLCASSFGSGEIQYFGAGTRLSVL.

CDR3 protein: CAISQGLDQPQHF. In nucleotides, the CDR3 is TGTGCCATCAGCCAGGGGCTCGATCAGCCCCAGCATTTT. The chain links TRBV10-3 to TRBJ1-5; a possible D gene is TRBD1 (6 bases). The ends were cut back, 6 bases at V and 5 bases at J, with 11 bases in the middle. The V gene's germline CDR1 is ENHRY and CDR2 SYGVKD. This CDR3 is built from 13 residues.

The chain is built from TRBV18 and TRBJ1-1, with unresolved D. This CDR3 is 17 amino acids long. V dropped 0 bases and J dropped 0 bases, with 14 bases sitting between them. Germline CDR1 KGHSH, CDR2 LQKENI. CDR3 sequence (DNA): TGTGCCAGCTCACCACCGTTTGGCAGTCTCATGAACACTGAAGCTTTCTTT. Protein sequence: CASSPPFGSLMNTEAFF.

This clone was detected once. The rearrangement links TRBV7-9 to TRBJ2-2; TRBD1 aligns across 12 bases. CDR1 is SEHNR, CDR2 FQNEAQ, per germline (reference sequence). CDR3 length equals 16 residues. Losses at the gene ends were 2 bases for V and 5 bases for J; bases not matched to a gene: 3. The CDR3 loop is CASSLLGQGATGELFF. CDR3 sequence (DNA): TGTGCCAGCAGCTTACTGGGACAGGGGGCGACCGGGGAGCTGTTTTTT.

This clone was seen once. The chain is built from TRBV15 and TRBJ1-6; D is uncertain. The CDR3 contains 19 residues. Per the germline V gene, CDR1 is LNHNV and CDR2 is YYDKDF (reference sequence). V was trimmed by 3 bases and J by 0 bases, leaving 18 bases between them. The CDR3 loop reads CATSRRLGGANSYNSPLHF. CDR3 in DNA: TGTGCCACCAGCAGGCGGTTGGGAGGAGCGAACTCCTATAATTCACCCCTCCACTTT.

The V gene is TRBV5-1, the J gene TRBJ1-1; the match to TRBD1 covers 7 bases. This CDR3 has 15 residues. Germline trimming cut 1 base from V and 5 bases from J; bases unmatched to any gene: 8. Germline V gives CDR1 SGHRS, CDR2 YFSETQ. The CDR3 spells CASSLIRAGGTEAFF. The CDR3 DNA sequence: TGCGCCAGCAGCTTGATTAGGGCAGGGGGTACTGAAGCTTTCTTT.

The V call is TRBV5-6, the J call TRBJ2-3, with D hard to call. V lost 3 bases and J 2 bases, leaving 16 bases between the germline ends. The CDR3 contains 16 residues. Germline V gene data show CDR1 as SGHDT and CDR2 as YYEEEE. CDR3: CASSSRRILVTDTQYF. Written as DNA, the CDR3 is TGTGCCAGCAGCTCTAGGCGGATCCTAGTCACAGATACGCAGTATTTT.

V gene TRBV9 combines with J gene TRBJ2-2, with TRBD1 as a possible D gene (6 bases). Germline V gives CDR1 SGDLS, CDR2 YYNGEE. The V end was cut by 4 bases, the J end by 1 base, with 17 bases between. CDR3 length equals 17 residues. The CDR3 bases are TGTGCCAGCAGCCCCCGGGCCGGGACAAGGAACACCGGGGAGCTGTTTTTT. It is translated as CASSPRAGTRNTGELFF.

The V call is TRBV30, the J call TRBJ1-2; D is uncertain. The CDR3 consists of 13 residues. Per germline, CDR1 GTSNPN and CDR2 SVGIG (reference sequence). V lost 4 bases to trimming and J lost 6 bases, with 15 bases between them. CDR3 in amino acids: CAWTIGSRDGYTF. In nucleotides, the CDR3 is TGTGCCTGGACGATTGGGTCGAGGGATGGCTACACCTTC.

The J gene is TRBJ2-3, the V gene TRBV6-1; 15 nucleotides line up with TRBD2. Germline values: CDR1 MNHNS, CDR2 SASEGT. Unmatched junction bases numbered 3, after V lost 2 bases and J lost 3 bases. This CDR3 is built from 17 residues. The CDR3 DNA reads TGTGCCAGCAGTGAAAGGACTAGCGGGAGGGGTACAGATACGCAGTATTTT. Its protein product is CASSERTSGRGTDTQYF.

The chain recombines TRBV29-1 with TRBJ2-1; TRBD2 is a possible D gene (6 bases). CDR3 length equals 15 residues. Trimming stripped 6 bases from V and 9 bases from J, with 24 bases between. Per germline, CDR1 SQVTM and CDR2 ANQGSEA. The CDR3 spells CSVAPREGYSGEQFF. The CDR3 DNA follows: TGCAGCGTAGCCCCGCGAGAGGGATATAGCGGTGAGCAGTTCTTC.

J is TRBJ1-5 and V is TRBV19; D gene ambiguous. Trimming cost V 1 base and J 4 bases, with 8 bases left between them. The CDR3 has 14 amino acids. Germline values: CDR1 LNHDA, CDR2 SQIVND (reference sequence). In DNA form, the CDR3 reads TGTGCCAGTAGTATAGGGGCAGCTAATCAGCCCCAGCATTTT. It yields the protein CASSIGAANQPQHF.

The gene calls are TRBV7-9 and TRBJ1-3, with TRBD1 identical over 9 bases. Germline loops: CDR1 SEHNR, CDR2 FQNEAQ (reference sequence). This CDR3 comprises 15 residues. V trimming: 5 bases; J trimming: 6 bases; junction bases outside the gene matches: 8. CDR3 residues: CASSPRQGVENTIYF. CDR3 DNA sequence: TGTGCCAGCAGCCCCCGACAGGGGGTTGAAAACACCATATATTTT.

The V call is TRBV10-3, the J call TRBJ1-4, with 10 bases aligning to TRBD1. Germline trimming cut 3 bases from V and 8 bases from J; bases unmatched to any gene: 9. Germline-derived CDR1 and CDR2 are ENHRY and SYGVKD. This CDR3 is built from 16 residues. The CDR3, as DNA: TGTGCCATCAGTGAACTGGTAGGGACAGGGGTCGAAAAACTGTTTTTT. It yields the protein CAISELVGTGVEKLFF.

Points on this clone: A read error may produce the germline difference seen at one junction end. V gene TRBV5-6 combines with J gene TRBJ1-3, with D possibly being TRBD1 (6 bases). CDR1 is SGHDT and CDR2 is YYEEEE in the germline V gene. The CDR3 loop spans 16 amino acids. The CDR3 coding sequence is TGTGCCAGTAGCTTTTTAGGGACATACTCTGGAAACACCATATATTTT. Amino acids: CASSFLGTYSGNTIYF.